The rows below give T cell receptor beta chains drawn from one sample of a study of cytomegalovirus exposure and HLA in healthy donors. Data came from immunoSEQ multiplex PCR; TCRdb stores just in-frame clones and leaves some out. The sample records 55,000 to 65,000 clones, 89% being singletons. Sample: PBMCs. The receptors come from a man aged 25 to 45 in good health and CMV-seropositive. Both conserved end residues are part of each CDR3. Each record gives: J gene, clone size, D gene, V gene, CDR3 protein, CDR3 DNA. A D gene is named only where the DNA matches it firmly. The listing skips clone size in some rows; elsewhere it reads once, few, many or a size class.

TRBJ1-1	NA	NA	TRBV28	CASSQGGGERGTEAFF	TGTGCCAGCAGTCAAGGGGGGGGTGAGCGCGGCACTGAAGCTTTCTTT
TRBJ1-4	NA	TRBD1	TRBV5-8	CASRLLPGQGIEKLFF	TGTGCCAGCCGCCTATTACCGGGACAGGGAATTGAAAAACTGTTTTTT
TRBJ2-1	NA	TRBD2	TRBV7-2	CASSLGGVNEQFF	TGTGCCAGCAGCTTGGGGGGGGTCAATGAGCAGTTCTTC
TRBJ2-3	once	NA	TRBV6-1	CASSRATGSDTQYF	TGTGCCAGCAGTCGAGCAACAGGCTCAGATACGCAGTATTTT
TRBJ1-1	once	NA	TRBV7-9	CASKGSGGLNTEAFF	TGTGCCAGCAAGGGTAGCGGGGGCCTGAACACTGAAGCTTTCTTT
TRBJ1-1	once	NA	TRBV11-2	CASSLDQGGWSTEAFF	TGTGCCAGCAGCTTAGACCAGGGCGGTTGGAGCACTGAAGCTTTCTTT
TRBJ1-1	NA	TRBD1	TRBV5-6	CASNDRGNTEAFF	TGTGCCAGCAACGACAGGGGAAACACTGAAGCTTTCTTT
TRBJ1-6	NA	TRBD1	TRBV5-1	CASSEDREEGSPLHF	TGCGCCAGCAGTGAGGACAGGGAGGAGGGCTCACCCCTCCACTTT
TRBJ2-7	few	TRBD2	TRBV7-7	CASSPGLAGAGYEQYF	TGTGCTAGCAGCCCGGGACTAGCGGGAGCAGGTTACGAGCAGTACTTC
TRBJ2-1	NA	NA	TRBV10-3	CAISQTEHNEQFF	TGTGCCATCAGCCAGACAGAACACAATGAGCAGTTCTTC
TRBJ2-7	few	NA	TRBV15	CATSRDRGELSYEQYF	TGTGCCACCAGCAGAGATCGAGGAGAGCTGTCCTACGAGCAGTACTTC
TRBJ2-3	once	TRBD2	TRBV7-9	CASSSRTSGSTDTQYF	TGTGCCAGCAGCTCAAGGACTAGCGGGAGCACAGATACGCAGTATTTT
TRBJ1-2	NA	TRBD1	TRBV6-1	CASSAGQGTFYGYTF	TGTGCCAGCAGTGCCGGACAGGGCACTTTCTATGGCTACACCTTC
TRBJ2-3	NA	NA	TRBV7-9	CASSFRTTTDTQYF	TGTGCCAGCAGCTTCCGGACAACCACAGATACGCAGTATTTT
TRBJ1-2	NA	NA	TRBV19	CASSIGGQTNYGYTF	TGTGCCAGTAGTATAGGAGGACAAACTAACTATGGCTACACCTTC
TRBJ2-1	NA	TRBD2	TRBV19	CASSLAGFYNEQFF	TGTGCCAGTAGTTTAGCGGGATTTTACAATGAGCAGTTCTTC
TRBJ2-1	NA	TRBD1	TRBV27	CASSFAAGTVYNEQFF	TGTGCCAGCAGTTTCGCCGCCGGGACAGTTTACAATGAGCAGTTCTTC
TRBJ2-5	few	TRBD1	TRBV5-5	CASSLSTGGGYQETQYF	TGTGCCAGCAGCTTATCAACAGGGGGCGGGTACCAAGAGACCCAGTACTTC
TRBJ2-2	NA	TRBD1	TRBV4-1	CASSPDRGLMGELFF	TGCGCCAGCAGCCCGGACAGGGGGCTGATGGGGGAGCTGTTTTTT
TRBJ1-3	NA	NA	TRBV9	CASSVGSYGNTIYF	TGTGCCAGCAGCGTAGGCAGTTACGGAAACACCATATATTTT
TRBJ2-2	NA	TRBD2	TRBV5-4	CASSRGTSGGFTGELFF	TGTGCCAGCAGCCGCGGGACTAGCGGAGGTTTCACCGGGGAGCTGTTTTTT
TRBJ2-7	NA	TRBD2	TRBV10-3	CAISGRAGALTNEQYF	TGTGCCATCTCCGGGAGAGCGGGAGCGCTAACGAACGAGCAGTACTTC
TRBJ2-7	NA	NA	TRBV28	CASSTGGYEQYF	TGTGCCAGCAGCACAGGCGGTTACGAGCAGTACTTC
TRBJ1-1	once	NA	TRBV19	CASSISARMNTEAFF	TGTGCCAGTAGTATCTCAGCCAGGATGAACACTGAAGCTTTCTTT
TRBJ2-7	NA	NA	TRBV27	CASSSLRRGQLYYEQYF	TGTGCCAGCAGTTCCCTCCGGAGGGGACAGTTATACTACGAGCAGTACTTC
TRBJ2-7	NA	TRBD2	TRBV30	CAWSVASGDYEQYF	TGTGCCTGGAGTGTTGCTAGCGGGGACTACGAGCAGTACTTC
TRBJ2-3	NA	TRBD2	TRBV13	CASSLGLAGGTDTQYF	TGTGCCAGCAGCTTGGGACTAGCGGGAGGAACAGATACGCAGTATTTT
TRBJ2-2	NA	NA	TRBV19	CASRTKRVQDGELFF	TGTGCCAGTAGAACCAAGCGGGTTCAAGACGGGGAGCTGTTTTTT
TRBJ1-5	NA	TRBD1	TRBV28	CASRGTVNQPQHF	TGTGCCAGCAGGGGGACAGTCAATCAGCCCCAGCATTTT